Listed here are 25 T cell receptor beta chains from one sample, sequenced in a study of blood T cell repertoires in COVID-19. Assay used: immunoSEQ multiplex PCR; TCRdb lists only in-frame clones, some missing. Of under 80,000 clones in the sample, 65% to 85% are singletons; the top ten hold roughly 20%. Sequencing was done on a sample of peripheral blood. These receptors were collected from a man older than 75 with active or convalescent COVID-19.

V is TRBV5-3 and J is TRBJ1-5, with D possibly matching TRBD1 (5 bases). TRBV5-3 is labeled an ORF, and its function is uncertain. CDR3 length equals 17 residues. V was shortened by 4 bases and J by 0 bases, with 17 bases between the two germline ends. The CDR3 DNA reads as TGTGCCAGAAGCGTATTTGGGCGGGGGTCTAGCAATCAGCCCCAGCATTTT. Its protein product is CARSVFGRGSSNQPQHF.

The V gene is TRBV5-1, the J gene TRBJ2-7, with 8 nucleotides matching TRBD2. Germline V lookup: CDR1 SGHRS, CDR2 YFSETQ. Losses at the gene ends were 0 bases for V and 0 bases for J; bases not matched to a gene: 8. The CDR3 consists of 17 residues. For the CDR3, the DNA is TGCGCCAGCAGCTTGGGGGGGCTAGCGGGCGTCTCCTACGAGCAGTACTTC. It yields the protein CASSLGGLAGVSYEQYF.

This chain joins TRBV19 and TRBJ2-1, with 13 nucleotides matching TRBD2. There are 17 residues in the CDR3. The V and J ends lost 0 bases and 4 bases, in that order; junction bases with no gene match: 3. Germline CDR1 reads LNHDA; CDR2 reads SQIVND (reference sequence). The CDR3 coding sequence is TGTGCCAGTAGTATAGACTTGACTAGCGGGGGGTACAATGAGCAGTTCTTC. Protein product: CASSIDLTSGGYNEQFF.

The CDR3 region has the DNA TGTGCCAGCAGCCAAGTAGTCTCTCAAAGCAATGAGCAGTTCTTC. This sequence encodes CASSQVVSQSNEQFF. This chain links TRBV3-1 (or the pseudogene TRBV3-2) with TRBJ2-1; D is unclear. With 1 base removed from V and 6 bases from J, the gap between germline ends came to 13 bases. Germline lookup yields CDR1 LGHDT and CDR2 YNNKEL (reference sequence). This CDR3 contains 15 residues.

In this sample, this clone turned up once. This sequence joins TRBV27 and TRBJ2-7, with a possible D match to TRBD2 (6 bases). The CDR3 is 16 amino acids. Trimming stripped 2 bases from V and 4 bases from J, with 18 bases between. The germline gives CDR1 MNHEY, CDR2 SMNVEV (reference sequence). CDR3 in amino acids: CASSLGSSGRPYEQYF. CDR3 nucleotides: TGTGCCAGCAGTTTAGGTTCCAGCGGGCGGCCTTACGAGCAGTACTTC.

The chain joins TRBV9 to TRBJ2-3, with TRBD1 identical over 7 bases. Trimming cost V 3 bases and J 0 bases; bases outside gene matches: 10. The V gene's germline CDR1 is SGDLS and CDR2 YYNGEE. The CDR3 extends over 17 amino acids. As DNA, the CDR3 is TGTGCCAGCAGCGCGGGTTGGGGACAGACTAGCACAGATACGCAGTATTTT. It specifies CASSAGWGQTSTDTQYF.

This clone has a handful of counts. This chain connects TRBV6-5 to TRBJ1-2; 7 bases align to TRBD1. V was clipped by 6 bases and J by 2 bases; unmatched bases: 9. CDR1 and CDR2 (germline): MNHEY, SVGAGI. This CDR3 comprises 15 residues. In DNA form, the CDR3 reads TGTGCCAGCAGACTGGAGACAGGGACCAACTATGGCTACACCTTC. Translated: CASRLETGTNYGYTF.

This chain joins TRBV5-1 and TRBJ2-7; TRBD2 aligns across 10 bases. Per the germline V gene, CDR1 is SGHRS and CDR2 is YFSETQ. The CDR3 has 16 amino acids. Germline trimming cut 0 bases from V and 1 base from J; bases unmatched to any gene: 4. CDR3 sequence: CASSLVSSGGSYEQYF. In DNA form, the CDR3 reads TGCGCCAGCAGCTTGGTATCTAGCGGGGGTTCCTACGAGCAGTACTTC.

This chain links TRBV7-9 with TRBJ2-3, with 10 bases that match TRBD2. CDR1 is SEHNR and CDR2 is FQNEAQ in the germline V gene (reference sequence). V lost 3 bases and J lost 1; bases outside the gene matches: 4. This CDR3 has 16 amino acids. CDR3 protein: CASSLSSGGGTDTQYF. CDR3 nucleotide sequence: TGTGCCAGCAGCTTGTCTAGCGGGGGAGGCACAGATACGCAGTATTTT. Together with reference TRBV7-9 and TRBJ2-3, the CDR3 gives the full variable domain: DTGVSQNPRHKITKRGQNVTFRCDPISEHNRLYWYRQTLGQGPEFLTYFQNEAQLEKSRLLSDRFSAERPKGSFSTLEIQRTEQGDSAMYLCASSLSSGGGTDTQYFGPGTRLTVL.

V usage is TRBV13 and J usage is TRBJ2-7; TRBD2 agrees at 12 bases. Germline CDR1 PRHDT, CDR2 FYEKMQ (reference sequence). This CDR3 is built from 15 residues. The junction had 6 bases not matched to a gene; V was cut back by 4 bases and J by 5 bases. CDR3 bases: TGTGCCAGCAGCTCAAGGACTAGCGGGATTCACGAGCAGTACTTC. Translated, it gives CASSSRTSGIHEQYF. The complete variable domain, with remaining parts taken from reference TRBV13 and TRBJ2-7, reads AAGVIQSPRHLIKEKRETATLKCYPIPRHDTVYWYQQGPGQDPQFLISFYEKMQSDKGSIPDRFSAQQFSDYHSELNMSSLELGDSALYFCASSSRTSGIHEQYFGPGTRLTVT.

This chain uses TRBV19 with TRBJ2-5; 9 positions match TRBD1. The junction had 7 bases not matched to a gene; V was cut back by 9 bases and J by 5 bases. The length of the CDR3 is 13 residues. Germline lookup yields CDR1 LNHDA and CDR2 SQIVND (reference sequence). The CDR3 DNA sequence: TGTGCCAGCGGGACAGGGTTAAGGGAGACCCAGTACTTC. Its protein is CASGTGLRETQYF.

The chain links TRBV7-3 to TRBJ2-7; D perhaps matches TRBD1 (6 bases). CDR1 and CDR2 from the germline V gene are SGHTA and FQGTGA. This CDR3 has 13 amino acids. The V and J ends lost 4 bases and 7 bases respectively, with 14 bases between them. CDR3 nucleotides: TGTGCCAGCAGCTCACAGGGTGACGGAGAGCAGTACTTC. Translating it yields CASSSQGDGEQYF.

The V and J genes are TRBV7-2 and TRBJ1-5; 7 positions agree with TRBD1. This CDR3 is built from 15 residues. The V gene's germline CDR1 is SGHTA and CDR2 FQGNSA. Unmatched junction bases numbered 6, after V lost 4 bases and J lost 3 bases. CDR3: CASSSRTGLNQPQHF. CDR3 DNA sequence: TGTGCCAGCAGCTCCCGGACAGGTCTCAATCAGCCCCAGCATTTT.

This chain connects TRBV27 to TRBJ2-5; 7 bases map to TRBD2. V shed 5 bases and J 7 bases; nucleotides not matched to a gene: 13. Germline assignment: CDR1 MNHEY and CDR2 SMNVEV (reference sequence). This CDR3 has 15 residues. CDR3 bases: TGTGCCAGCAGTCCAGGACTAGATGGTGCTACGACCCAGTACTTC. It specifies CASSPGLDGATTQYF.

The chain joins TRBV9 to TRBJ2-1; 12 nucleotides match TRBD2. This CDR3 is 21 amino acids long. CDR1 SGDLS and CDR2 YYNGEE come from the germline V gene. V was clipped by 3 bases and J by 9 bases; unmatched bases: 25. The CDR3 DNA reads TGTGCCAGCAGCGAGGGCCTGCGCAGGAGCCGTCCGACTAGCGGGGGTATTGAGCAGTTCTTC. It yields the protein CASSEGLRRSRPTSGGIEQFF.

The rearrangement links TRBV29-1 to TRBJ2-7, with D possibly TRBD1 on 5 matching bases. Trimming cost V 7 bases and J 0 bases, with 19 bases left between them. The CDR3 is made up of 15 amino acids. Per germline, CDR1 SQVTM and CDR2 ANQGSEA. CDR3 sequence: CSARVSTASSYEQYF. CDR3 coding DNA: TGCAGCGCCAGGGTCTCAACCGCGAGCTCCTACGAGCAGTACTTC.

The V and J genes are TRBV6-5 and TRBJ1-1, with 7 bases lining up with TRBD1. The junction had 10 bases not matched to a gene; V was cut back by 5 bases and J by 7 bases. The CDR3 consists of 14 residues. CDR1 and CDR2 from the germline V gene are MNHEY and SVGAGI. CDR3 sequence: CASSTGQGDDEAFF. The CDR3 nucleotides are TGTGCCAGCAGTACCGGCCAGGGGGATGATGAAGCTTTCTTT.

The chain employs TRBV11-1 and TRBJ1-1, with a possible D match to TRBD1 (5 bases). V was shortened by 5 bases and J by 1 base, with 14 bases between the two germline ends. Germline V gene lookup returns CDR1 SGHAT and CDR2 FQDESV (reference sequence). The CDR3 totals 15 residues. This CDR3 reads CASSAGLTANTEAFF. Here the CDR3 DNA reads TGTGCCAGCAGCGCGGGGCTGACAGCGAACACTGAAGCTTTCTTT.

J is TRBJ2-7 and V is TRBV7-8, with TRBD2 matching 9 bases. The germline V gene encodes CDR1 SGHVS and CDR2 FQNEAQ. This CDR3 is 17 amino acids long. With 4 bases clipped from V and 2 bases from J, the junction kept 12 bases outside the gene matches. The CDR3, as DNA: TGTGCCAGCAGCTCCCAACCAGGACTAGCGAGGACCTACGAGCAGTACTTC. It codes for CASSSQPGLARTYEQYF.

V and J are TRBV6-5 and TRBJ2-3, with a tentative D call TRBD2 (6 bases). The CDR3 contains 14 residues. The germline gives CDR1 MNHEY, CDR2 SVGAGI. With 8 bases removed from V and 0 bases from J, the gap between germline ends came to 12 bases. CDR3 in amino acids: CASDIAASTDTQYF. The CDR3 DNA is TGTGCCAGCGATATAGCGGCTAGCACAGATACGCAGTATTTT.

The gene calls are TRBV12-3 or TRBV12-4 and TRBJ2-3, with a possible D match to TRBD2 (6 bases). V was shortened by 4 bases and J by 3 bases, with 8 bases between the two germline ends. CDR3 length: 13 amino acids. The CDR3 is CASSYSGTDTQYF. The CDR3 nucleotides are TGTGCCAGCAGTTATAGCGGAACAGATACGCAGTATTTT.

This chain joins TRBV9 and TRBJ1-6; no reliable D call. The germline CDR1 and CDR2 sequences are SGDLS and YYNGEE. Trimming cost V 0 bases and J 3 bases, with 16 bases left between them. This CDR3 is 18 amino acids long. CDR3 protein: CASSVAWGGGGYNSPLHF. The CDR3 DNA reads TGTGCCAGCAGCGTAGCTTGGGGTGGTGGAGGCTATAATTCACCCCTCCACTTT.

CDR3: CASSPKRVRRKLFF. CDR3 coding DNA: TGTGCCAGCAGCCCTAAGCGCGTACGGCGAAAACTGTTTTTT. This sequence joins TRBV11-3 and TRBJ1-4; D gene unclear. V was pared by 5 bases and J by 10 bases, with 17 bases between. The CDR3 runs 14 residues. Germline CDR1 SGHNT, CDR2 YENEEA. Drawing the rest from reference TRBV11-3 and TRBJ1-4, the complete variable domain is EAGVVQSPRYKIIEKKQPVAFWCNPISGHNTLYWYLQNLGQGPELLIRYENEEAVDDSQLPKDRFSAERLKGVDSTLKIQPAELGDSAVYLCASSPKRVRRKLFFGSGTQLSVL.

This clone was picked up one time. The genes are TRBV5-1 and TRBJ1-4; the D gene is possibly TRBD1 (6 bases). Looked up from germline, CDR1 is SGHRS and CDR2 is YFSETQ. V shed 0 bases and J shed 5 bases, with 8 bases lying between them. This CDR3 has 14 amino acids. CDR3 sequence: CASSLDRANEKLFF. The CDR3 region has the DNA TGCGCCAGCAGCTTGGACAGGGCCAATGAAAAACTGTTTTTT.

Details on this clone: The same CDR3 arises from other DNA sequences in this sample as well. This chain uses TRBV11-3 with TRBJ2-2; 9 bases align to TRBD2. The CDR3 contains 15 residues. Germline V CDR1 and CDR2: SGHNT, YENEEA. The V segment lost 1 base and the J segment 5 bases; nucleotides outside the gene matches: 2. This chain's CDR3 is CASSLGLADTGELFF. In DNA, the CDR3 is TGTGCCAGCAGCTTAGGACTAGCGGATACCGGGGAGCTGTTTTTT.